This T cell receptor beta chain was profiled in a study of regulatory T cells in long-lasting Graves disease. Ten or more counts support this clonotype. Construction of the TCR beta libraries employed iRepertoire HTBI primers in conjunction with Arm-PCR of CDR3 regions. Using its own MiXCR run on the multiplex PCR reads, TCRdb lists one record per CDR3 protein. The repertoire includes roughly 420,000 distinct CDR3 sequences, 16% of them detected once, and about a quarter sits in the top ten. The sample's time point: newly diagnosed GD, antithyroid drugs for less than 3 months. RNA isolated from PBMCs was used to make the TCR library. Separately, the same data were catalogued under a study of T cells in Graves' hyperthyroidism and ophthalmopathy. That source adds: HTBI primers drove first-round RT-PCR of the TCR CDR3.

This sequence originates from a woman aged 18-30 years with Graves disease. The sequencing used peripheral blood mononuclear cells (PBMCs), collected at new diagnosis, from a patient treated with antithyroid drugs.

The CDR3 reads CASSLDPNSEKLFF. The CDR3 nucleotides are TGTGCCAGCAGCTTAGATCCCAACAGTGAAAAACTGTTTTTT. This chain uses TRBV11-3 with TRBJ1-4, with D uncertain. Trimming pared 0 bases from V and 7 bases from J, leaving 9 bases between. This CDR3 has 14 residues. Germline-derived CDR1 and CDR2 are SGHNT and YENEEA.